The rows below give T cell receptor beta chains drawn from one sample of a study. TCRdb fed the RT-PCR reads into MiXCR, producing one record per CDR3 protein. Altogether about 680,000 distinct CDR3 sequences are present, 11% to 15% being singletons, with the ten largest covering 3.6%. Sequencing used memory CD4+ T cells from blood. All receptors derive from a female donor in good health, serving as a healthy control. CDR3s include the opening cysteine and the closing phenylalanine or tryptophan. Each record gives: CDR3 length, V gene, J gene, CDR3 protein.

CDR3 length: 18; V gene: TRBV12-3/TRBV12-4; J gene: TRBJ2-3; CDR3 protein: CASSLGRGGASATDTQYF
CDR3 length: 16; V gene: TRBV6-5; J gene: TRBJ1-3; CDR3 protein: CASSTHRDVSGNTIYF
CDR3 length: 15; V gene: TRBV9; J gene: TRBJ1-1; CDR3 protein: CASSVGGRGNTEAFF
CDR3 length: 14; V gene: TRBV6-2/TRBV6-3; J gene: TRBJ2-7; CDR3 protein: CASRVDRGQDEQYF
CDR3 length: 13; V gene: TRBV3-1; J gene: TRBJ2-7; CDR3 protein: CASSPDFRYEQYF
CDR3 length: 15; V gene: TRBV12-3/TRBV12-4; J gene: TRBJ2-3; CDR3 protein: CASSATVPPTDTQYF
CDR3 length: 14; V gene: TRBV29-1; J gene: TRBJ2-1; CDR3 protein: CSVPARATYNEQFF
CDR3 length: 15; V gene: TRBV12-3/TRBV12-4; J gene: TRBJ1-6; CDR3 protein: CASSLNRGQNSPLHF
CDR3 length: 16; V gene: TRBV7-2; J gene: TRBJ2-7; CDR3 protein: CASSPRGSGIIGEQYF
CDR3 length: 15; V gene: TRBV18; J gene: TRBJ1-2; CDR3 protein: CASSPGQGAFEGYTF
CDR3 length: 16; V gene: TRBV24-1; J gene: TRBJ1-1; CDR3 protein: CATKATGHGADTEAFF
CDR3 length: 14; V gene: TRBV4-1; J gene: TRBJ1-5; CDR3 protein: CASSQETGSGAQHF
CDR3 length: 15; V gene: TRBV18; J gene: TRBJ2-1; CDR3 protein: CASSPQGSVENEQFF
CDR3 length: 14; V gene: TRBV20-1; J gene: TRBJ1-5; CDR3 protein: CSASMGVSNQPQHF
CDR3 length: 13; V gene: TRBV7-3; J gene: TRBJ1-1; CDR3 protein: CASSSGQDTEAFF
CDR3 length: 14; V gene: TRBV12-3/TRBV12-4; J gene: TRBJ1-2; CDR3 protein: CASSNSASDYGYTF
CDR3 length: 15; V gene: TRBV5-1; J gene: TRBJ1-6; CDR3 protein: CASSEGQGVSSPLHF
CDR3 length: 13; V gene: TRBV29-1; J gene: TRBJ2-5; CDR3 protein: CSVGVGTQETQYF
CDR3 length: 14; V gene: TRBV15; J gene: TRBJ1-4; CDR3 protein: CATSRGSTNEKLFF
CDR3 length: 18; V gene: TRBV4-2; J gene: TRBJ2-7; CDR3 protein: CASSQVEGGGARGYEQYF
CDR3 length: 17; V gene: TRBV4-3; J gene: TRBJ1-1; CDR3 protein: CASSQDFSFGRGTEAFF
CDR3 length: 14; V gene: TRBV6-5; J gene: TRBJ1-5; CDR3 protein: CASSYGDRNQPQHF
CDR3 length: 14; V gene: TRBV9; J gene: TRBJ1-5; CDR3 protein: CASSEGWGFGPQHF
CDR3 length: 13; V gene: TRBV7-3; J gene: TRBJ2-3; CDR3 protein: CASSRGSTDTQYF
CDR3 length: 14; V gene: TRBV20-1; J gene: TRBJ1-1; CDR3 protein: CSATTVNMNTEAFF
CDR3 length: 15; V gene: TRBV4-1; J gene: TRBJ1-1; CDR3 protein: CASSQDVYGNTEAFF
CDR3 length: 13; V gene: TRBV12-3/TRBV12-4; J gene: TRBJ1-6; CDR3 protein: CASSRTGELPLHF
CDR3 length: 13; V gene: TRBV2; J gene: TRBJ1-5; CDR3 protein: CASTSQSTQPQHF
CDR3 length: 14; V gene: TRBV5-6; J gene: TRBJ1-2; CDR3 protein: CASSSRVVYYGYTF
CDR3 length: 17; V gene: TRBV28; J gene: TRBJ2-3; CDR3 protein: CASRLLTAGGPTDTQYF